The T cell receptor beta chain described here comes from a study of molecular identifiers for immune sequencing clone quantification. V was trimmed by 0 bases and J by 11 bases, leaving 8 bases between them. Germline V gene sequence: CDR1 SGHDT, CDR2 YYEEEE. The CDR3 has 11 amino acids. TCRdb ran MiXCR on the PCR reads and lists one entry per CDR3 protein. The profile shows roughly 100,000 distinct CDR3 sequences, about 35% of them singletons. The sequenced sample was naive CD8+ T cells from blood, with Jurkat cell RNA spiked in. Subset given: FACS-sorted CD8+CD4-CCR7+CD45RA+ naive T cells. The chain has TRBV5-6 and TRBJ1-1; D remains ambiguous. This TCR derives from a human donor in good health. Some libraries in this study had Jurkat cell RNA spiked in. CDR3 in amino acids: CASSLDVEAFF. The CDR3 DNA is TGTGCCAGCAGCTTGGACGTTGAGGCTTTCTTT.